A selection of T cell receptor beta chains follows, all from one sample in a study of CD8 T cells in ankylosing spondylitis. One entry per CDR3 protein, called by TCRdb with MiXCR from the 5' RACE reads. Of just over 350,000 distinct CDR3 sequences in the sample, 20% are singletons; the top ten hold under 15%. The sample was blood, either unsorted or a sorted T cell fraction (not recorded which). All receptors derive from a male donor with ankylosing spondylitis or in good health (not recorded which). The CDR3 runs from the conserved cysteine through the conserved F or W. Fields, in order: V gene, J gene, CDR3 protein.

V: TRBV29-1; J: TRBJ2-1; CDR3: CSVEGLAGTYNEQFF
V: TRBV11-2; J: TRBJ2-5; CDR3: CASSPTLRGMETQYF
V: TRBV28; J: TRBJ2-1; CDR3: CASSPNRAGSSYNEQFF
V: TRBV27; J: TRBJ2-7; CDR3: CASSLLGSTGWSYEQYF
V: TRBV2; J: TRBJ2-7; CDR3: CASSMDSSYEQYF
V: TRBV6-5; J: TRBJ2-7; CDR3: CASSYSSQPGNSYEQYF
V: TRBV6-6; J: TRBJ2-5; CDR3: CASSYVGGVQETQYF
V: TRBV6-2/TRBV6-3; J: TRBJ2-1; CDR3: CASSYSEKQFF
V: TRBV9; J: TRBJ1-1; CDR3: CASSARTGDPEAFF
V: TRBV7-3; J: TRBJ2-1; CDR3: CASSLNPSGPYNEQFF
V: TRBV5-1; J: TRBJ2-2; CDR3: CASRVPNTGELFF
V: TRBV6-6; J: TRBJ1-5; CDR3: CASSYTMDQPQHF
V: TRBV29-1; J: TRBJ2-1; CDR3: CSVGLSGVYNEQFF
V: TRBV12-3/TRBV12-4; J: TRBJ2-5; CDR3: CASRPPGFETQYF
V: TRBV10-3; J: TRBJ2-1; CDR3: CAISDGASGSSYNEQFF
V: TRBV4-1; J: TRBJ2-3; CDR3: CASSQVWRGGTDTQYF
V: TRBV2; J: TRBJ2-3; CDR3: CARGTSENTQYF
V: TRBV2; J: TRBJ1-2; CDR3: CASTPVGYGYTF